The 3 T cell receptor beta chains presented below share a single source sample, sequenced in a study of cytomegalovirus exposure and HLA in healthy donors. Primers included in the PCR were 60 Vbeta and 13 Jbeta primers. Assay used: immunoSEQ multiplex PCR; TCRdb lists only in-frame clones, some missing. The table records fewer than 150,000 clones, 60% to 85% of them present only once. The sample comprised PBMCs. These TCRs come from a man aged 25 to 40 in good health and CMV-seronegative.

The chain employs TRBV5-1 and TRBJ1-1; a possible D gene is TRBD1 (6 bases). Germline V gives CDR1 SGHRS, CDR2 YFSETQ. The CDR3 covers 13 residues. The V end lost 4 bases, the J end lost 2 bases, and 9 bases lay between the germline ends. CDR3 sequence reads: CASSQQGNTEAFF. The CDR3 DNA follows: TGCGCCAGCAGCCAACAGGGTAACACTGAAGCTTTCTTT.

The table lists this clone with a count of one. The chain has TRBV10-1 and TRBJ2-7; D unclear. Germline loops: CDR1 WNHNN, CDR2 SYGVQD (reference sequence). This CDR3 has 13 residues. The V end was cut by 6 bases, the J end by 3 bases, with 12 bases between. The CDR3 DNA reads as TGCGCCAGCAGAGGAGTCTACCTCTACGAGCAGTACTTC. Translation: CASRGVYLYEQYF.

The V and J genes are TRBV11-1 and TRBJ1-2; TRBD1 agrees at 8 bases. CDR3 length equals 14 residues. From germline, CDR1 is SGHAT and CDR2 FQDESV (reference sequence). J gave up 8 bases and V 2 bases, and 7 bases lay outside the gene matches. The CDR3 loop is CASSLSQGAVGYTF. CDR3 nucleotides: TGTGCCAGCAGCTTATCGCAGGGGGCAGTCGGCTACACCTTC. Drawing the rest from reference TRBV11-1 and TRBJ1-2, the complete variable domain is EAEVAQSPRYKITEKSQAVAFWCDPISGHATLYWYRQILGQGPELLVQFQDESVVDDSQLPKDRFSAERLKGVDSTLKIQPAELGDSAMYLCASSLSQGAVGYTFGSGTRLTVV.